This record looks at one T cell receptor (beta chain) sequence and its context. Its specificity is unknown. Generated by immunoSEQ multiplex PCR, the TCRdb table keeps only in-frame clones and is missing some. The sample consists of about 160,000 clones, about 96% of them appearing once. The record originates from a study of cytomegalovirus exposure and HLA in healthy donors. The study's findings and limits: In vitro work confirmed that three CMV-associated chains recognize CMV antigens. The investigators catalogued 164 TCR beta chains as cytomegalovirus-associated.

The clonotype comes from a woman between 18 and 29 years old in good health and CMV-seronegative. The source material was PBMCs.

CDR3 in DNA: TGCGCCAGCACCCTAAGACAGGGTATATTGGAGACCCAGTACTTC. This codes for CASTLRQGILETQYF. The chain uses TRBV4-1 and TRBJ2-5, with 7 bases lining up with TRBD1. In germline, CDR1 is MGHRA, CDR2 YSYEKL. CDR3 length: 15 amino acids. Trimming cost V 7 bases and J 5 bases; bases outside gene matches: 13.